This TCR beta chain was captured in a study of shared clonotypes between healthy human individuals. The method was immunoSEQ multiplex PCR; TCRdb's version includes in-frame clones alone and lacks a portion of them. The profile shows around 600,000 clones, 97% of them singletons. The CDR3 runs to 16 residues. V lost 2 bases and J lost 2; bases outside the gene matches: 7. Per the germline V gene, CDR1 is SGHTA and CDR2 is FQGTGA. This TCR came from a woman aged 30 to 39 in good health. Specimen: naive CD4+ T cells sorted from blood. Indicated subset: CD45RA+ positively selected. The rearrangement links TRBV7-3 to TRBJ2-3; TRBD2 matches at 7 bases. Here the CDR3 reads CASSLDSSGPTDTQYF. In DNA, the CDR3 is TGTGCCAGCAGCTTAGACTCTAGCGGCCCCACAGATACGCAGTATTTT. Looking up the rest from reference TRBV7-3 and TRBJ2-3 gives the full variable domain: GAGVSQTPSNKVTEKGKYVELRCDPISGHTALYWYRQSLGQGPEFLIYFQGTGAADDSGLPNDRFFAVRPEGSVSTLKIQRTERGDSAVYLCASSLDSSGPTDTQYFGPGTRLTVL.